The 8 T cell receptor beta chains listed next were all sequenced from one sample in a study of Ad26.COV2.S vaccination and SARS-CoV-2 variants. Repertoires were generated with immunoSEQ multiplex PCR, while TCRdb's copy carries only in-frame clones and drops some. This table has a few hundred thousand clones, around 87% appearing once. Treatment given: roughly 20 received Ad26.COV2.S at low or high dose, single or two shots; about 5 received placebo; per-sample allocation not given. Collection of samples fell on day 63 after the first vaccine or placebo injection. Sequenced material: peripheral blood, taken in a trial of Ad26.COV2.S vaccine versus placebo. The source of these receptors is a person between 18 and 60 years old who received the Ad26.COV2.S COVID-19 vaccine or a placebo.

This sequence joins TRBV9 and TRBJ2-2; no definite D call. The CDR3 is 13 amino acids. Between the trimmed V and J ends, which lost 0 bases and 3 bases, there was a span of 3 bases. Germline CDR1 is SGDLS and CDR2 is YYNGEE. The CDR3 is CASSVEDTGELFF. CDR3 bases: TGTGCCAGCAGCGTAGAAGACACCGGGGAGCTGTTTTTT.

V usage is TRBV18 and J usage is TRBJ2-7; D is possibly TRBD1 (6 bases). With 2 bases removed from V and 6 bases from J, the gap between germline ends came to 14 bases. This CDR3 is built from 14 residues. CDR1 and CDR2 from the germline V gene are KGHSH and LQKENI. The CDR3 nucleotides read TGTGCCAGCTCACCAGATACAGGGCTGGGCGAGCAGTACTTC. It codes for CASSPDTGLGEQYF. Full variable domain (rest looked up from reference TRBV18 and TRBJ2-7): NAGVMQNPRHLVRRRGQEARLRCSPMKGHSHVYWYRQLPEEGLKFMVYLQKENIIDESGMPKERFSAEFPKEGPSILRIQQVVRGDSAAYFCASSPDTGLGEQYFGPGTRLTVT.

This chain uses TRBV29-1 with TRBJ1-2; 9 nucleotides match TRBD1. Germline CDR1 and CDR2: SQVTM and ANQGSEA. The ends lost 6 bases at V and 4 bases at J; junction bases unmatched: 6. The CDR3 sequence is 13 residues long. Here the CDR3 reads CSVGQGIGYGYTF. In DNA, the CDR3 is TGCAGCGTCGGACAGGGGATAGGCTATGGCTACACCTTC. The variable domain in full, completed from reference TRBV29-1 and TRBJ1-2, reads SAVISQKPSRDICQRGTSLTIQCQVDSQVTMMFWYRQQPGQSLTLIATANQGSEATYESGFVIDKFPISRPNLTFSTLTVSNMSPEDSSIYLCSVGQGIGYGYTFGSGTRLTVV.

This chain joins TRBV5-1 and TRBJ1-1; D uncertain. The germline gives CDR1 SGHRS, CDR2 YFSETQ. V was clipped by 0 bases and J by 4 bases, with 7 bases between them. This CDR3 spans 13 amino acids. The CDR3 nucleotides are TGCGCCAGCAGCTTGGGGCCCAGCACTGAAGCTTTCTTT. Translated, it gives CASSLGPSTEAFF.

The V call is TRBV4-3, the J call TRBJ2-7; weak D call: TRBD1 (7 bases). V dropped 0 bases and J dropped 2 bases, with 8 bases sitting between them. In germline, CDR1 is LGHNA, CDR2 YSLEER. This CDR3 comprises 14 residues. The CDR3 here is CASSQDRGAYEQYF. Here the CDR3 DNA reads TGCGCCAGCAGCCAAGACAGGGGGGCCTACGAGCAGTACTTC.

To note about this clone: Relative to the germline gene, one junction end is altered; a read error may explain this. The chain carries TRBV4-1 and TRBJ2-3; D may be TRBD2 (6 bases). Germline assignment: CDR1 MGHRA and CDR2 YSYEKL. The CDR3 is 16 residues long. This CDR3 is CASSQGSWSGSPHWDF. The CDR3 nucleotides read TGCGCCAGCAGCCAAGGCTCCTGGAGCGGGTCGCCCCATTGGGATTTT.

The gene calls are TRBV2 and TRBJ2-1; D not resolved. Germline CDR1 reads SNHLY; CDR2 reads FYNNEI. The CDR3 covers 14 residues. V lost 0 bases to trimming and J lost 4 bases, with 7 bases between them. CDR3 region: CASSEAGVYNEQFF. As DNA, the CDR3 is TGTGCCAGCAGTGAAGCGGGCGTTTACAATGAGCAGTTCTTC. Variable domain in full (rest from reference TRBV2 and TRBJ2-1): EPEVTQTPSHQVTQMGQEVILRCVPISNHLYFYWYRQILGQKVEFLVSFYNNEISEKSEIFDDQFSVERPDGSNFTLKIRSTKLEDSAMYFCASSEAGVYNEQFFGPGTRLTVL.

J is TRBJ2-2 and V is TRBV2, with D perhaps TRBD1 (6 bases). The V end was cut by 7 bases, the J end by 5 bases, with 17 bases between. CDR1 is SNHLY, CDR2 FYNNEI, per germline. The CDR3 has 15 amino acids. This chain's CDR3 is CASTSRGTETGELFF. In DNA form, the CDR3 reads TGTGCCAGCACATCTAGGGGGACCGAGACCGGGGAGCTGTTTTTT.